Following are 20 T cell receptor beta chains from one sample sequenced in a study of blood T cell repertoires in COVID-19. Using immunoSEQ multiplex PCR, the repertoire was profiled, and TCRdb retains in-frame clones only, with some absent. The sample lists around 340,000 clones, roughly nine tenths seen once, with under 5% in the top ten. Sequencing was carried out using peripheral blood. These TCRs come from a woman aged 55-69 years with COVID-19, enrolled during active disease.

The chain links TRBV6-2 or TRBV6-3 to TRBJ2-3; 15 bases line up with TRBD2. The CDR3 is 17 residues long. The germline V gene has CDR1 MNHEY and CDR2 SVGEGT. V lost 2 bases to trimming and J lost 2 bases; unmatched junction nucleotides: 2. In DNA form, the CDR3 reads TGTGCCAGCAGTTACGGACTAGCGGGGGGGACCACAGATACGCAGTATTTT. Translating gives CASSYGLAGGTTDTQYF.

The chain combines TRBV6-5 with TRBJ1-1, with D perhaps matching TRBD1 (5 bases). CDR3 length: 13 amino acids. Between the trimmed V and J ends, which lost 7 bases and 1 base, there was a span of 10 bases. CDR1 and CDR2 from the germline V gene are MNHEY and SVGAGI. As DNA, the CDR3 is TGTGCCAGCAATAGGACACCGAACACTGAAGCTTTCTTT. It encodes CASNRTPNTEAFF.

This clone was seen a handful of times. The CDR3 bases are TGTGCCAGCAGCCGCCACAGACAGGATCAGCCCCAGCATTTT. Residues: CASSRHRQDQPQHF. This rearrangement joins TRBV5-5 to TRBJ1-5, with a weak D call TRBD1 (6 bases). This CDR3 region has 14 residues. Trimming took 4 bases from V and 5 from J, leaving 13 bases between them. Germline-derived CDR1 and CDR2 are SGHKS and YYEKEE (reference sequence).

The rearrangement joins TRBV7-8 to TRBJ1-4; D gene ambiguous. The ends were cut back, 6 bases at V and 6 bases at J, with 17 bases in the middle. Germline V gene lookup returns CDR1 SGHVS and CDR2 FQNEAQ. The CDR3 is made up of 15 amino acids. For the CDR3, the DNA is TGTGCCAGCAGACGCGGCGGCGGAAAGGATGAAAAACTGTTTTTT. The encoded protein is CASRRGGGKDEKLFF.

This chain uses TRBV24-1 with TRBJ1-2; D not resolved. Germline V CDR1 and CDR2: KGHDR, SFDVKD. This CDR3 comprises 12 residues. The CDR3 DNA is TGTGCAACGGGGAGAGTAAGGGCCGGCTACACCTTC. Translating gives CATGRVRAGYTF.

The chain couples TRBV9 to TRBJ2-1, with 9 bases aligning to TRBD2. The CDR3 loop spans 15 amino acids. The germline CDR1 and CDR2 sequences are SGDLS and YYNGEE. With V trimmed by 3 bases and J by 7 bases, 8 bases remained unmatched. The CDR3 sequence is CASSAGLAIWNEQFF. CDR3 DNA sequence: TGTGCCAGCAGCGCCGGACTAGCGATTTGGAATGAGCAGTTCTTC.

The chain is built from TRBV5-4 and TRBJ2-5; D unresolved. With 3 bases removed from V and 0 bases from J, the gap between germline ends came to 9 bases. The CDR3 contains 14 residues. Germline CDR1 reads SGHNT; CDR2 reads YYREEE (reference sequence). This chain's CDR3 is CASSSLGYQETQYF. The CDR3 DNA reads TGTGCCAGCAGCTCTCTCGGGTACCAAGAGACCCAGTACTTC. The full variable domain, rest sourced from reference TRBV5-4 and TRBJ2-5, is ETGVTQSPTHLIKTRGQQVTLRCSSQSGHNTVSWYQQALGQGPQFIFQYYREEENGRGNFPPRFSGLQFPNYSSELNVNALELDDSALYLCASSSLGYQETQYFGPGTRLLVL.

This chain uses TRBV27 with TRBJ1-1; 7 positions agree with TRBD1. CDR3 length: 13 amino acids. Germline CDR1 reads MNHEY; CDR2 reads SMNVEV (reference sequence). With 3 bases clipped from V and 3 bases from J, the junction kept 1 base outside the gene matches. The CDR3 protein is CASSLQGDTEAFF. CDR3 nucleotides: TGTGCCAGCAGTTTGCAGGGGGACACTGAAGCTTTCTTT.

For this clone: Other DNA sequences in the same sample also yield this CDR3. The J gene is TRBJ1-1, the V gene TRBV3-1 (or the pseudogene TRBV3-2), with D tentatively TRBD1 (5 bases). The CDR3 covers 13 residues. Deletions cut 1 base from V and 5 bases from J, with 8 bases between. Germline V gene lookup returns CDR1 LGHDT and CDR2 YNNKEL (reference sequence). CDR3 residues: CASSQARGTEAFF. The CDR3 nucleotides read TGTGCCAGCAGCCAAGCGCGGGGGACTGAAGCTTTCTTT.

This chain links TRBV6-5 with TRBJ2-5, with D tentatively TRBD2 (6 bases). The CDR3 loop spans 13 amino acids. Germline-derived CDR1 and CDR2 are MNHEY and SVGAGI. Trimming removed 6 bases from V and 5 bases from J, with 13 bases in between. The CDR3 region is CASRSWSGETQYF. The CDR3 bases are TGTGCCAGCAGGTCTTGGAGCGGGGAGACCCAGTACTTC.

This chain connects TRBV28 to TRBJ1-2, with 8 bases aligning to TRBD1. From germline, CDR1 is MDHEN and CDR2 SYDVKM. Trimming cost V 5 bases and J 8 bases; bases outside gene matches: 10. The CDR3 covers 14 residues. In DNA form, the CDR3 reads TGTGCCAGCAGTCCGGGACAGGATCTCAGAGGCTACACCTTC. It codes for CASSPGQDLRGYTF.

This clone was picked up one time. The rearrangement joins TRBV5-1 to TRBJ2-3, with TRBD2 matching over 9 bases. With V trimmed by 4 bases and J by 2 bases, 8 bases remained unmatched. CDR1 is SGHRS and CDR2 is YFSETQ in the germline V gene. The CDR3 runs 16 residues. CDR3 nucleotides: TGCGCCAGCAGCCCTCCTAGCGGGGCCTTCACAGATACGCAGTATTTT. Translated: CASSPPSGAFTDTQYF. The complete variable domain, with remaining parts taken from reference TRBV5-1 and TRBJ2-3, reads KAGVTQTPRYLIKTRGQQVTLSCSPISGHRSVSWYQQTPGQGLQFLFEYFSETQRNKGNFPGRFSGRQFSNSRSEMNVSTLELGDSALYLCASSPPSGAFTDTQYFGPGTRLTVL.

This chain uses TRBV4-1 with TRBJ1-2; TRBD1 aligns across 9 bases. Germline CDR1 and CDR2: MGHRA and YSYEKL. With V trimmed by 4 bases and J by 5 bases, 8 bases remained unmatched. This CDR3 contains 15 residues. The CDR3 loop is CASSPGPGQGYGYTF. For the CDR3, the DNA is TGCGCCAGCAGCCCGGGACCGGGACAGGGATATGGCTACACCTTC.

The chain couples TRBV9 to TRBJ2-1; 7 bases are a match to TRBD2. Germline V lookup: CDR1 SGDLS, CDR2 YYNGEE. Trimming cost V 4 bases and J 4 bases; bases outside gene matches: 8. This CDR3 has 15 amino acids. CDR3 in DNA: TGTGCCAGCAGCCCAAACGGGGGGTCTTACAATGAGCAGTTCTTC. Amino acids: CASSPNGGSYNEQFF.

V usage is TRBV9 and J usage is TRBJ1-5; D gene ambiguous. There are 14 residues in the CDR3. Looked up from germline, CDR1 is SGDLS and CDR2 is YYNGEE. The V and J ends lost 0 bases and 7 bases respectively, with 11 bases between them. The CDR3 spells CASSVVENGQPQHF. The CDR3 nucleotides read TGTGCCAGCAGCGTAGTGGAGAACGGGCAGCCCCAGCATTTT.

The CDR3 DNA sequence: TGCGCCAGCAGCCAACCAGGGGTCATCTACGAGCAGTACTTC. Translated: CASSQPGVIYEQYF. This sequence joins TRBV4-1 and TRBJ2-7, with D possibly TRBD1 on 6 matching bases. Trimming shortened V by 2 bases and J by 3 bases, and 11 bases separated the two germline ends. Germline CDR1 is MGHRA and CDR2 is YSYEKL. The CDR3 has 14 residues.

The chain employs TRBV11-2 and TRBJ1-1; D unresolved. This CDR3 has 14 residues. Looked up from germline, CDR1 is SGHAT and CDR2 is FQNNGV. Trimming pared 5 bases from V and 1 base from J, leaving 11 bases between. This chain's CDR3 is CASSPDSGNTEAFF. The CDR3, as DNA: TGTGCCAGCAGCCCGGATTCAGGGAACACTGAAGCTTTCTTT.

The chain couples TRBV7-2 to TRBJ2-7; maybe TRBD2 (5 bases). The germline CDR1 and CDR2 sequences are SGHTA and FQGNSA. CDR3 length: 15 residues. The V end was cut by 4 bases, the J end by 0 bases, with 13 bases between. This CDR3 reads CASSSGSGRSYEQYF. The CDR3 region has the DNA TGTGCCAGCAGCTCAGGCAGCGGCCGCTCCTACGAGCAGTACTTC.

The V gene is TRBV11-2, the J gene TRBJ2-2, with 7 bases matching TRBD1. The CDR3 has 16 residues. Germline loops: CDR1 SGHAT, CDR2 FQNNGV. J lost 4 bases, V lost 2 bases, and 7 bases had no gene match. CDR3 DNA: TGTGCCAGCAGCTTATCCCAAGGGGGCGCCACCGGGGAGCTGTTTTTT. It specifies CASSLSQGGATGELFF. Full variable domain (rest looked up from reference TRBV11-2 and TRBJ2-2): EAGVAQSPRYKIIEKRQSVAFWCNPISGHATLYWYQQILGQGPKLLIQFQNNGVVDDSQLPKDRFSAERLKGVDSTLKIQPAKLEDSAVYLCASSLSQGGATGELFFGEGSRLTVL.

This chain links TRBV9 with TRBJ2-5; D remains unclear. The V gene's germline CDR1 is SGDLS and CDR2 YYNGEE. The CDR3 has 13 residues. Trimming left V 2 bases short and J 2 bases short, with 7 bases between. DNA for the CDR3: TGTGCCAGCAGCGTGGCCAATCAAGAGACCCAGTACTTC. Protein sequence: CASSVANQETQYF.